These 17 T cell receptor beta chains came from one sample sequenced in a study of blood T cells in healthy people across ages (dated by TCRdb to the mid-2010s). Library preparation was by 5' RACE. Sequencing relied on an Illumina HiSeq 2500. A second about 6 to 11 cycle PCR used a sample-barcoded 5' primer and a J-beta primer mix. TCRdb's own reprocessing of the public reads used fastp at Q25 and MiXCR and kept productive beta chains. Merged by CDR3 protein, the rows form single entries marked with the most common genes and DNA. This sample is represented by about 1,400,000 distinct CDR3 sequences; almost 60% of them were singletons. The ten biggest clones cover roughly 6.3% of the sample. Sequencing input: blood. The receptors shown here come from a young man in good health.

The chain combines TRBV28 with TRBJ2-7, with D tentatively TRBD1 (6 bases). V gave up 7 bases and J gave up 5 bases, with 18 bases separating them. The germline V gene encodes CDR1 MDHEN and CDR2 SYDVKM. CDR3 length equals 14 residues. The CDR3 DNA reads as TGTGCCAGCACCCGAGGGCCAGGGGTCAACGAGCAGTACTTC. Translating gives CASTRGPGVNEQYF.

The CDR3 region has the DNA TGCAGCGGGATAGGGGAGGGTGGCTACACCTTC. It specifies CSGIGEGGYTF. This rearrangement joins TRBV29-1 to TRBJ1-2; TRBD1 might be the D (5 bases). Germline CDR1 is SQVTM and CDR2 is ANQGSEA. V was trimmed by 7 bases and J by 7 bases, leaving 13 bases between them. This CDR3 region has 11 residues.

The chain combines TRBV20-1 with TRBJ1-4, with D possibly TRBD1 on 6 matching bases. CDR3 length equals 14 residues. V lost 5 bases, J lost 7 bases, and 17 bases lay in between. Germline V CDR1 and CDR2: DFQATT, SNEGSKA (reference sequence). In DNA form, the CDR3 reads TGCAGTGCTTGGGGGCCCGTATTGGGTGAAAAACTGTTTTTT. Translation gives CSAWGPVLGEKLFF.

The chain links TRBV27 to TRBJ2-5; D gene ambiguous. The germline V gene has CDR1 MNHEY and CDR2 SMNVEV (reference sequence). V lost 4 bases and J 11 bases, leaving 29 bases between the germline ends. The CDR3 covers 17 residues. In DNA, the CDR3 is TGTGCCAGCAGTTGGGCCGGCCTCCCCGAGGCAGGCAGGAAGCAGTACTTC. It translates to CASSWAGLPEAGRKQYF.

The rearrangement uses TRBV12-3 or TRBV12-4 and TRBJ1-2; 8 nucleotides align to TRBD1. The CDR3 has 13 residues. With V trimmed by 2 bases and J by 8 bases, 4 bases remained unmatched. The CDR3: CASSLKQGGGYTF. The CDR3 DNA reads as TGTGCCAGCAGTTTAAAACAGGGGGGCGGCTACACCTTC.

Note on this clonotype: Germline and junction disagree at one end, which may indicate a read error. The CDR3 coding sequence is TGTGTCAGCAGGACGGAGGGACCCCTTTCCCCACAAGAGACCCAGTACTTC. Encoded protein: CVSRTEGPLSPQETQYF. The chain is built from TRBV12-3 or TRBV12-4 and TRBJ2-5, with D maybe TRBD2 (6 bases). The CDR3 sequence is 17 residues long.

This clonotype was seen only a few times. This chain connects TRBV12-3 or TRBV12-4 to TRBJ2-5; the D gene is possibly TRBD2 (5 bases). V lost 10 bases to trimming and J lost 5 bases, with 11 bases between them. The CDR3 consists of 11 residues. Written as DNA, the CDR3 is TGTGCCACCGGAGGTGGGGAGACCCAGTACTTC. The encoded protein is CATGGGETQYF.

The V gene is TRBV7-2, the J gene TRBJ2-7; D is perhaps TRBD2 (7 bases). This CDR3 has 16 residues. The germline V gene has CDR1 SGHTA and CDR2 FQGNSA. V was clipped by 3 bases and J by 3 bases, with 18 bases between them. The CDR3 DNA follows: TGTGCCAGCAGCTTGGGGGGGGGGCGCTCCGGCTACGAGCAGTACTTC. Its translation is CASSLGGGRSGYEQYF.

The V and J genes are TRBV10-3 and TRBJ2-3; D possibly matches TRBD1 or TRBD2 (7 bases each). V lost 8 bases and J 3 bases, leaving 30 bases between the germline ends. The CDR3 spans 19 residues. CDR1 and CDR2 (germline): ENHRY, SYGVKD. CDR3 region: CAIGGGQSERPFSTDTQYF. CDR3 coding DNA: TGTGCCATCGGGGGGGGACAGAGCGAACGACCTTTTTCGACAGATACGCAGTATTTT.

This chain's CDR3 is CSARGQGAIHEQYF. The CDR3 DNA reads as TGCAGTGCTAGAGGACAGGGGGCGATCCACGAGCAGTACTTC. This chain joins TRBV20-1 and TRBJ2-4; TRBD1 matches at 10 bases. The J call is uncertain, as TRBJ2-7 better fits the DNA end. CDR3 size: 14 residues. CDR1 DFQATT and CDR2 SNEGSKA come from the germline V gene (reference sequence).

A single count supports this clonotype. The chain employs TRBV6-6 and TRBJ1-2, with TRBD1 matching over 9 bases. V lost 3 bases and J lost 6; bases outside the gene matches: 8. This CDR3 has 15 residues. The germline V gene has CDR1 MNHNY and CDR2 SVGAGI (reference sequence). In DNA, the CDR3 is TGTGCCAGCAGTTATCATCCGGGACAGGGTAATGGCTACACCTTC. Protein: CASSYHPGQGNGYTF.

The gene calls are TRBV29-1 and TRBJ2-7; 11 bases align to TRBD1. This CDR3 contains 15 residues. The germline CDR1 and CDR2 sequences are SQVTM and ANQGSEA. V was pared by 3 bases and J by 4 bases, with 8 bases of the junction left unmatched. The CDR3 DNA reads TGCAGCGTTGACTGGAGGACAGGGGGCGTTTACGAGCAGTACTTC. This codes for CSVDWRTGGVYEQYF.

The V and J genes are TRBV20-1 and TRBJ2-7, with 9 bases lining up with TRBD2. V trimming: 4 bases; J trimming: 0 bases; junction bases outside the gene matches: 10. The CDR3 length is 16 residues. Germline loops: CDR1 DFQATT, CDR2 SNEGSKA (reference sequence). The CDR3, as DNA: TGCAGTGCTACTTACCCAAGCGGGGGGCCCTCCTACGAGCAGTACTTC. Its translation: CSATYPSGGPSYEQYF.

The V gene is TRBV6-6, the J gene TRBJ1-1; D is unclear. Germline V gives CDR1 MNHNY, CDR2 SVGAGI (reference sequence). Trimming removed 6 bases from V and 1 base from J, with 9 bases in between. The CDR3 covers 13 residues. DNA of the CDR3: TGTGCCAGCAGACCGTCCCAGAACACTGAAGCTTTCTTT. This translates into CASRPSQNTEAFF.

The chain links TRBV7-6 to TRBJ2-3, with D tentatively TRBD2 (5 bases). CDR1 and CDR2 (germline): SGHVS, FNYEAQ. Deletions cut 1 base from V and 0 bases from J, with 11 bases between. The CDR3 runs to 16 residues. The CDR3 DNA follows: TGTGCCAGCAGCTTAGGTAGCGACTCTAGCACAGATACGCAGTATTTT. It yields the protein CASSLGSDSSTDTQYF.

The chain joins TRBV6-5 to TRBJ1-1; the D gene is possibly TRBD1 (6 bases). This CDR3 has 14 residues. Germline-derived CDR1 and CDR2 are MNHEY and SVGAGI. V lost 8 bases and J 8 bases, leaving 21 bases between the germline ends. The CDR3 DNA is TGTGCCAGCTGGATCAGGGGCGCTAACAAGGAAGCTTTCTTT. This sequence encodes CASWIRGANKEAFF.

This clonotype occurred a few times. The V and J genes are TRBV10-3 and TRBJ2-1; D possibly corresponds to TRBD1 (5 bases). Germline CDR1 ENHRY, CDR2 SYGVKD. This CDR3 is 14 amino acids long. Trimming cost V 7 bases and J 8 bases, with 18 bases left between them. The CDR3 sequence: CAIKVDTLSDEQFF. The CDR3 coding sequence is TGTGCCATCAAGGTGGACACTTTGAGTGATGAGCAGTTCTTC.